These 14 T cell receptor beta chains share one sample of origin, sequenced in a study of shared T cell receptors in the human thymus. The assay was immunoSEQ multiplex PCR, and TCRdb's table has in-frame clones only and misses some. The repertoire holds about 660,000 clones, with around 87% as singletons. The sample was also reused in another study, on human thymus T cells.

Material: thymocytes. The receptor source for this set is a boy less than two years old with a congenital heart defect.

J is TRBJ2-2 and V is TRBV28, with 8 positions matching TRBD2. This CDR3 contains 13 residues. Per the germline V gene, CDR1 is MDHEN and CDR2 is SYDVKM. The V segment lost 8 bases and the J segment 4 bases; nucleotides outside the gene matches: 3. CDR3 bases: TGTGCCAGCTGGCTAGCGGGCACCGGGGAGCTGTTTTTT. Translation gives CASWLAGTGELFF.

This chain uses TRBV20-1 with TRBJ2-1; D is uncertain. This CDR3 has 11 residues. Germline CDR1 reads DFQATT; CDR2 reads SNEGSKA (reference sequence). V lost 0 bases, J lost 8 bases, and 5 bases lay in between. The chain's CDR3 is CSAREGDEQFF. DNA of the CDR3: TGCAGTGCTAGAGAGGGCGATGAGCAGTTCTTC.

The chain has TRBV28 and TRBJ1-4; 7 bases match TRBD1. The germline V gene has CDR1 MDHEN and CDR2 SYDVKM. This CDR3 has 16 amino acids. Trimming cost V 6 bases and J 3 bases; bases outside gene matches: 10. CDR3 in DNA: TGTGCCAGCAGCCCCGGGACAGTTCTAGCTAATGAAAAACTGTTTTTT. It specifies CASSPGTVLANEKLFF.

The genes are TRBV7-9 and TRBJ2-7, with 10 bases identical to TRBD1. V was pared by 3 bases and J by 4 bases, with 3 bases of the junction left unmatched. In germline, CDR1 is SEHNR, CDR2 FQNEAQ (reference sequence). The CDR3 runs 14 residues. The CDR3 DNA follows: TGTGCCAGCAGCTTGTGGGACAGGGGATACGAGCAGTACTTC. Its translation is CASSLWDRGYEQYF.

The CDR3 sequence: CATSRTGGREQYF. The CDR3 bases are TGTGCCACCAGCAGGACAGGGGGTAGGGAGCAGTACTTC. J is TRBJ2-7 and V is TRBV15; 9 nucleotides match TRBD1. In germline, CDR1 is LNHNV, CDR2 YYDKDF (reference sequence). Trimming at V came to 3 bases and at J to 7 bases, leaving 4 bases not matched to a gene. The length of the CDR3 is 13 residues.

V gene TRBV27 combines with J gene TRBJ2-5; TRBD2 agrees at 11 bases. Looked up from germline, CDR1 is MNHEY and CDR2 is SMNVEV (reference sequence). J gave up 12 bases and V 2 bases, and 8 bases lay outside the gene matches. The CDR3 length is 14 residues. This CDR3 is CASSLKLAGGTEYF. DNA for the CDR3: TGTGCCAGCAGTTTAAAGCTAGCGGGAGGTACAGAGTACTTC.

The chain employs TRBV5-1 and TRBJ2-5, with D tentatively TRBD1 (6 bases). The CDR3 is made up of 14 amino acids. Trimming cost V 0 bases and J 5 bases, with 11 bases left between them. Germline CDR1 reads SGHRS; CDR2 reads YFSETQ. This CDR3 is CASSLVRGDETQYF. The CDR3, as DNA: TGCGCCAGCAGCTTGGTCAGGGGAGACGAGACCCAGTACTTC.

This chain links TRBV6-5 with TRBJ2-1; 11 bases line up with TRBD2. The ends lost 4 bases at V and 5 bases at J; junction bases unmatched: 7. The germline gives CDR1 MNHEY, CDR2 SVGAGI. The CDR3 is made up of 16 amino acids. The CDR3 DNA reads as TGTGCCAGCAGTTTCACTAGCGGGAGCTTCGACAATGAGCAGTTCTTC. Translated: CASSFTSGSFDNEQFF.

The chain uses TRBV5-6 and TRBJ2-3, with D hard to call. V lost 2 bases and J lost 4, with 14 bases in between. CDR1 is SGHDT and CDR2 is YYEEEE in the germline V gene. This CDR3 region has 15 residues. The CDR3 nucleotides read TGTGCCAGCAGCTTACTGCCGGGTTTCCCAGATACGCAGTATTTT. Protein product: CASSLLPGFPDTQYF.

V gene TRBV29-1 combines with J gene TRBJ2-7; 13 bases match TRBD2. The germline V gene encodes CDR1 SQVTM and CDR2 ANQGSEA. V trimming: 4 bases; J trimming: 0 bases; junction bases outside the gene matches: 9. The CDR3 totals 17 residues. The CDR3 DNA sequence: TGCAGCGTTGGGGCCGGGACTAGCGGGACGGGCTCCTACGAGCAGTACTTC. Amino acids: CSVGAGTSGTGSYEQYF.

The rearrangement links TRBV4-3 to TRBJ2-5; no reliable D call. The germline V and J ends were trimmed by 0 bases and 6 bases, with 5 bases remaining between them. The CDR3 is 12 amino acids. Germline V lookup: CDR1 LGHNA, CDR2 YSLEER. The CDR3 nucleotides are TGCGCCAGCAGCCAAGATCAGAAGACCCAGTACTTC. Amino acid sequence: CASSQDQKTQYF.

The chain combines TRBV29-1 with TRBJ2-4; TRBD2 matches 10 bases. With V trimmed by 4 bases and J by 2 bases, 11 bases remained unmatched. The CDR3 sequence is 17 residues long. Germline V gives CDR1 SQVTM, CDR2 ANQGSEA. Here the CDR3 DNA reads TGCAGCGTTGTAAGGTCGAGCGGGAGGGATACCAAAAACATTCAGTACTTC. It encodes CSVVRSSGRDTKNIQYF. Full variable domain (missing parts from reference TRBV29-1 and TRBJ2-4): SAVISQKPSRDICQRGTSLTIQCQVDSQVTMMFWYRQQPGQSLTLIATANQGSEATYESGFVIDKFPISRPNLTFSTLTVSNMSPEDSSIYLCSVVRSSGRDTKNIQYFGAGTRLSVL.

The chain joins TRBV29-1 to TRBJ2-5; 9 bases agree with TRBD1. The germline CDR1 and CDR2 sequences are SQVTM and ANQGSEA. V shed 3 bases, J shed 2 bases, and the junction held 4 bases outside the gene matches. The CDR3 runs to 14 residues. The CDR3 sequence: CSVDYDRGQETQYF. CDR3 nucleotides: TGCAGCGTTGACTACGACAGGGGGCAAGAGACCCAGTACTTC.

This chain links TRBV6-1 with TRBJ2-7; TRBD2 matches 7 bases. Looked up from germline, CDR1 is MNHNS and CDR2 is SASEGT. V trimming: 7 bases; J trimming: 0 bases; junction bases outside the gene matches: 3. The CDR3 length is 13 residues. The CDR3 DNA sequence: TGTGCCAGCATTGCGGGAGCCTCCTACGAGCAGTACTTC. Translated, it gives CASIAGASYEQYF.